One sample yielded the 27 T cell receptor beta chains listed below, sequenced in a study of cytomegalovirus exposure and HLA in healthy donors. The PCR was carried out with 60 Vbeta primers and 13 Jbeta primers. Clones were read by immunoSEQ multiplex PCR, and TCRdb kept only the in-frame ones, dropping some. The sample carries 210,000 or so clones, approximately 90% recorded once. The sample comprised PBMCs. Receptor source: a woman aged 18-29 years in good health and CMV-seronegative.

V gene TRBV4-1 combines with J gene TRBJ2-3, with D perhaps TRBD2 (6 bases). Germline V CDR1 and CDR2: MGHRA, YSYEKL. V lost 1 base, J lost 1 base, and 12 bases lay in between. This CDR3 is built from 16 residues. Written as DNA, the CDR3 is TGCGCCAGCAGCCAAGTTGTGACGGGGGGCACAGATACGCAGTATTTT. Residues: CASSQVVTGGTDTQYF.

The CDR3: CASSPRDRGLGEQYF. CDR3 nucleotide sequence: TGTGCCAGCTCACCTCGGGACAGGGGTCTAGGGGAGCAGTACTTC. This chain connects TRBV18 to TRBJ2-7; TRBD1 matches 10 bases. Germline CDR1 reads KGHSH; CDR2 reads LQKENI. The CDR3 is made up of 15 amino acids. The V gene end was trimmed by 3 bases and the J gene end by 7 bases; junction bases not matched to a gene: 9. The complete variable domain, with remaining parts taken from reference TRBV18 and TRBJ2-7, reads NAGVMQNPRHLVRRRGQEARLRCSPMKGHSHVYWYRQLPEEGLKFMVYLQKENIIDESGMPKERFSAEFPKEGPSILRIQQVVRGDSAAYFCASSPRDRGLGEQYFGPGTRLTVT.

The chain employs TRBV7-8 and TRBJ2-1, with 10 bases that match TRBD1. Germline CDR1 reads SGHVS; CDR2 reads FQNEAQ. CDR3 size: 19 residues. The J segment lost 1 base and the V segment lost 2 bases, leaving 11 bases of the junction unmatched. The CDR3 DNA is TGTGCCAGCAGCTTAAGCTTGTTCGGGACAGGGGTTTCCTACAATGAGCAGTTCTTC. Protein product: CASSLSLFGTGVSYNEQFF.

This clone occurred once. V is TRBV5-1 and J is TRBJ2-7; TRBD1 matches 9 bases. Germline V CDR1 and CDR2: SGHRS, YFSETQ. The CDR3 contains 15 residues. With V trimmed by 4 bases and J by 5 bases, 10 bases remained unmatched. CDR3 coding DNA: TGCGCCAGCAGCCGCAACCGGGACAGGGCCAACGAGCAGTACTTC. It translates to CASSRNRDRANEQYF.

The gene calls are TRBV29-1 and TRBJ1-1; D may be TRBD1 (5 bases). This CDR3 contains 13 residues. V lost 6 bases, J lost 6 bases, and 17 bases lay in between. Germline V gene sequence: CDR1 SQVTM, CDR2 ANQGSEA. CDR3 sequence (DNA): TGCAGCGTCCAAACAGGAGTTAGGGCTGAAGCTTTCTTT. Amino acids: CSVQTGVRAEAFF.

The genes are TRBV5-6 and TRBJ1-2; 7 nucleotides align to TRBD1. The CDR3 covers 17 residues. With V trimmed by 4 bases and J by 5 bases, 17 bases remained unmatched. The germline CDR1 and CDR2 sequences are SGHDT and YYEEEE. This chain's CDR3 is CASSPYIQGPLWYGYTF. Here the CDR3 DNA reads TGTGCCAGCAGCCCTTATATACAGGGGCCCCTTTGGTATGGCTACACCTTC. Full variable domain (remainder filled in from reference TRBV5-6 and TRBJ1-2): DAGVTQSPTHLIKTRGQQVTLRCSPKSGHDTVSWYQQALGQGPQFIFQYYEEEERQRGNFPDRFSGHQFPNYSSELNVNALLLGDSALYLCASSPYIQGPLWYGYTFGSGTRLTVV.

This sequence joins TRBV2 and TRBJ2-7; 11 bases align to TRBD2. The length of the CDR3 is 16 residues. V dropped 3 bases and J dropped 3; count of bases not matched to a gene: 7. Germline V CDR1 and CDR2: SNHLY, FYNNEI. The CDR3 protein is CASSDWGTSGNYEQYF. The DNA of the CDR3 is TGTGCCAGCAGTGACTGGGGGACTAGCGGAAACTACGAGCAGTACTTC.

CDR3 DNA sequence: TGTGCCAGCAGCTTCCTCGGGGGTACTACCCTCTACGAGCAGTACTTC. This sequence encodes CASSFLGGTTLYEQYF. The J gene is TRBJ2-7, the V gene TRBV5-5; weak D call: TRBD2 (6 bases). The CDR3 length is 16 residues. Per the germline V gene, CDR1 is SGHKS and CDR2 is YYEKEE (reference sequence). V lost 2 bases and J 3 bases, leaving 18 bases between the germline ends.

J is TRBJ2-7 and V is TRBV5-1; 8 positions match TRBD2. The V gene end was trimmed by 4 bases and the J gene end by 3 bases; junction bases not matched to a gene: 3. This CDR3 comprises 13 residues. CDR1 and CDR2 (germline): SGHRS, YFSETQ. DNA for the CDR3: TGCGCCAGCAGCGACGGGGGGGACTACGAGCAGTACTTC. This encodes CASSDGGDYEQYF.

This clone is a singleton in its sample. The CDR3 sequence is CASRSTSGRYTGELFF. The CDR3 bases are TGTGCCAGCAGGTCGACTAGCGGGAGGTACACCGGGGAGCTGTTTTTT. The genes are TRBV5-4 and TRBJ2-2, with TRBD2 matching 13 bases. The germline CDR1 and CDR2 sequences are SGHNT and YYREEE (reference sequence). V gave up 5 bases and J gave up 3 bases; unmatched junction bases: 4. CDR3 length: 16 residues.

The chain combines TRBV5-1 with TRBJ1-3; tentatively, D is TRBD1 (5 bases). Germline CDR1 and CDR2: SGHRS and YFSETQ. The CDR3 sequence is 16 residues long. Trimming cost V 4 bases and J 4 bases, with 18 bases left between them. This CDR3 reads CASSQGVGGSGNTIYF. CDR3 coding DNA: TGCGCCAGCAGCCAAGGAGTGGGGGGTTCCGGAAACACCATATATTTT.

The chain has TRBV27 and TRBJ1-2; 7 positions agree with TRBD1. Germline trimming cut 0 bases from V and 7 bases from J; bases unmatched to any gene: 2. The CDR3 runs 13 residues. The germline CDR1 and CDR2 sequences are MNHEY and SMNVEV (reference sequence). CDR3 amino acids: CASSLSGGRGYTF. The DNA for the CDR3 is TGTGCCAGCAGTTTATCAGGGGGCCGTGGCTACACCTTC.

The chain recombines TRBV2 with TRBJ1-1; D is perhaps TRBD1 (6 bases). The CDR3 is made up of 14 amino acids. CDR1 is SNHLY, CDR2 FYNNEI, per germline. V was pared by 6 bases and J by 6 bases, with 17 bases between. CDR3 residues: CASRLQGMSAEAFF. CDR3 sequence (DNA): TGTGCCAGCAGGCTACAGGGCATGAGCGCTGAAGCTTTCTTT.

This rearrangement joins TRBV5-1 to TRBJ2-3, with D possibly TRBD1 on 5 matching bases. Germline CDR1 SGHRS, CDR2 YFSETQ. The CDR3 runs to 14 residues. V shed 4 bases and J shed 3 bases, with 12 bases lying between them. The CDR3 coding sequence is TGCGCCAGCAGCACCCCAGGGCTAACAGATACGCAGTATTTT. This translates into CASSTPGLTDTQYF. Supplemented by reference TRBV5-1 and TRBJ2-3, the full variable domain reads KAGVTQTPRYLIKTRGQQVTLSCSPISGHRSVSWYQQTPGQGLQFLFEYFSETQRNKGNFPGRFSGRQFSNSRSEMNVSTLELGDSALYLCASSTPGLTDTQYFGPGTRLTVL.

On this clone itself: The same CDR3 also results from other DNA sequences found in this sample. The rearrangement uses TRBV7-2 and TRBJ1-2, with a possible D match to TRBD1 (6 bases). Germline CDR1 is SGHTA and CDR2 is FQGNSA. Trimming took 5 bases from V and 5 from J, leaving 9 bases between them. This CDR3 spans 12 amino acids. The chain's CDR3 is CASSPQGYGYTF. CDR3 nucleotide sequence: TGTGCCAGCAGCCCACAGGGTTATGGCTACACCTTC.

CDR3 DNA: TGTGCCAGCAGCTGGCGGGTGACTAGCTCCTACAATGAGCAGTTCTTC. Translation gives CASSWRVTSSYNEQFF. The chain employs TRBV11-2 and TRBJ2-1, with D possibly TRBD2 on 6 matching bases. Trimming removed 4 bases from V and 0 bases from J, with 13 bases in between. CDR1 SGHAT and CDR2 FQNNGV come from the germline V gene. The CDR3 is made up of 16 amino acids.

V is TRBV4-2 and J is TRBJ2-7, with unresolved D. In germline, CDR1 is LGHNA, CDR2 YNFKEQ. With 1 base removed from V and 6 bases from J, the gap between germline ends came to 13 bases. This CDR3 spans 14 amino acids. The DNA of the CDR3 is TGTGCCAGCAGCCAAGTCCTAGTTTCGGTCGAGCAGTACTTC. It translates to CASSQVLVSVEQYF.

This chain connects TRBV21-1 to TRBJ2-1; the table's D call of TRBD1 was not tested on the DNA. TRBV21-1 is a known pseudogene. This CDR3 has 13 amino acids. CDR3 nucleotide sequence: TGTGCCAGCAGCGCAACAGGGGGCCCGAAGCAGTTCTTC. Translated, it gives CASSATGGPKQFF.

The rearrangement uses TRBV4-1 and TRBJ1-4, with TRBD1 matching over 7 bases. Germline CDR1 and CDR2: MGHRA and YSYEKL. The CDR3 extends over 14 amino acids. Trimming at V came to 3 bases and at J to 3 bases, leaving 1 base not matched to a gene. CDR3 protein: CASSQTGSNEKLFF. Here the CDR3 DNA reads TGCGCCAGCAGCCAGACAGGGTCTAATGAAAAACTGTTTTTT.

The V call is TRBV5-1, the J call TRBJ1-2; D might be TRBD1 (5 bases). CDR1 SGHRS and CDR2 YFSETQ come from the germline V gene. The CDR3 sequence is 14 residues long. Trimming stripped 4 bases from V and 6 bases from J, with 16 bases between. CDR3 amino acids: CASSLAAPGHGYTF. CDR3 in DNA: TGCGCCAGCAGCCTGGCGGCCCCAGGGCATGGCTACACCTTC.

This clone was seen a single time. V and J are TRBV18 and TRBJ1-4; maybe TRBD1 (6 bases). The CDR3 runs to 13 residues. Trimming shortened V by 4 bases and J by 5 bases, and 8 bases separated the two germline ends. Germline CDR1 KGHSH, CDR2 LQKENI. CDR3 sequence (DNA): TGTGCCAGCTCACTGGACAGAAATGAAAAACTGTTTTTT. This encodes CASSLDRNEKLFF.

The rearrangement uses TRBV7-2 and TRBJ2-5; 8 nucleotides align to TRBD2. The CDR3 contains 14 residues. With V trimmed by 5 bases and J by 5 bases, 7 bases remained unmatched. The germline CDR1 and CDR2 sequences are SGHTA and FQGNSA. The CDR3 protein is CASSLGGGMETQYF. The CDR3 nucleotides read TGTGCCAGCAGCCTCGGGGGGGGGATGGAGACCCAGTACTTC.

This clone was seen only once. V is TRBV15 and J is TRBJ1-4; 11 positions agree with TRBD1. With V trimmed by 2 bases and J by 8 bases, 4 bases remained unmatched. This CDR3 has 15 residues. Per the germline V gene, CDR1 is LNHNV and CDR2 is YYDKDF (reference sequence). The CDR3, as DNA: TGTGCCACCAGCAGAAGGACAGGGGGCGCGGAAAAACTGTTTTTT. Protein product: CATSRRTGGAEKLFF.

The rearrangement links TRBV6-1 to TRBJ2-7; TRBD1 aligns across 8 bases. This CDR3 spans 14 amino acids. The V segment lost 7 bases and the J segment 1 base; nucleotides outside the gene matches: 6. Germline CDR1 MNHNS, CDR2 SASEGT. The CDR3 spells CASKTGQASYEQYF. CDR3 in DNA: TGTGCCAGCAAGACGGGACAGGCATCCTACGAGCAGTACTTC.

This chain connects TRBV7-6 to TRBJ2-7, with D possibly TRBD1 on 5 matching bases. CDR1 and CDR2 from the germline V gene are SGHVS and FNYEAQ. The CDR3 is 13 residues long. Trimming left V 4 bases short and J 2 bases short, with 9 bases between. As DNA, the CDR3 is TGTGCCAGCAGCTCGCGACAGACCTACGAGCAGTACTTC. Its translation is CASSSRQTYEQYF.

The gene calls are TRBV6-5 and TRBJ1-1, with TRBD1 matching over 8 bases. V dropped 1 base and J dropped 4; count of bases not matched to a gene: 5. The CDR3 is 15 residues long. Germline lookup yields CDR1 MNHEY and CDR2 SVGAGI. CDR3 loop: CASSYWTGSSTEAFF. CDR3 bases: TGTGCCAGCAGTTACTGGACAGGGTCGAGCACTGAAGCTTTCTTT.

The chain carries TRBV4-3 and TRBJ1-4; 8 bases align to TRBD1. The CDR3 contains 15 residues. V gave up 4 bases and J gave up 7 bases; unmatched junction bases: 8. Germline values: CDR1 LGHNA, CDR2 YSLEER. Here the CDR3 DNA reads TGCGCCAGCAGCCGCACCGGGACAGGTTCTGAAAAACTGTTTTTT. Its protein is CASSRTGTGSEKLFF.